This paragraph covers one T cell receptor (beta chain) sequence. These data belong to a study of shared clonotypes between healthy human individuals. It was about 210 ng DNA, tens of thousands of T cell genomes, that sorted-subset replicate PCRs used. Generated by immunoSEQ multiplex PCR, the TCRdb table keeps only in-frame clones and is missing some. This table holds 550,000 to 800,000 clones, approximately 79% found once. Only Caucasian adults living in Nashville, Tennessee served as donors. Division of CD4+ cells produced a CD45RA+ naive subset and a CD45RA-negative memory subset. Material: memory CD4+ T cells sorted from blood. Stated subset: CD45RA-negative fraction. This clonotype originated in a woman in her twenties or thirties in good health.

CDR3 in DNA: TGCGCCAGCAGCACGGGACGTGTTGCAACTAATGAAAAACTGTTTTTT. It yields the protein CASSTGRVATNEKLFF. The chain uses TRBV5-1 and TRBJ1-4, with D maybe TRBD1 (5 bases). Trimming removed 4 bases from V and 0 bases from J, with 13 bases in between. Germline CDR1 SGHRS, CDR2 YFSETQ. The CDR3 covers 16 residues.